The entry below gives a single TCR beta chain sequence along with its context. This clonotype has only a few counts. Its specific antigen is unknown. One base away there is no much larger clone; base qualities are not given. This entry belongs to a study of identical twins (dated by TCRdb to between 2015 and 2016). Concerning the study at large: The study deep-sequenced TCR alpha and beta repertoires from monozygotic twins, unrelated adults of various ages and cord blood to test whether fetal clonotypes persist. To rule out contamination, the twin experiments were replicated at different times with different library preparation protocols.

Library preparation used 5' RACE. Sequencing instrument: Illumina HiSeq 2000. A universal primer binding site was added through template switching, and the final cDNA carried a unique molecular identifier so that TCR cDNA molecules could be counted accurately. First-strand cDNA for TCR alpha and beta chains was synthesized from specific primers in the conserved constant-segment region. To control for contamination, every cDNA library was double barcoded, receiving both a SMART-Mk sample barcode and Illumina barcodes. TruSeq adapter sequences along with Illumina sample barcodes were introduced in two successive PCR steps. TCR alpha and beta cDNA libraries were sequenced on the Illumina HiSeq platform with custom primers. Per the source publication's procedure: MiGEC was used to process raw reads and extract unique molecular identifiers, and MiXCR was used to find CDR3 positions. Recombination models were inferred per individual with the repgenHMM and IGoR tools using an EM algorithm. The analysis of shared clonotypes was done with the tcR package in R, with sharing normalized by the product of cloneset sizes. To study raw recombination without the effects of thymic and clonal selection, out-of-frame nonproductive sequences were analyzed. TCRdb trimmed the raw reads at Q25, called clones with MiXCR and kept productive beta chains. Duplicate CDR3 protein sequences are folded into a single record with the most common DNA and genes. These V and J calls are TCRdb output, not the study's own analysis. The sample data list under 350,000 distinct CDR3 sequences, and roughly 9% of these were observed just once. The biggest ten clones account for under 7.5% of the sample.

Only healthy Caucasian donors were included. The twin cohort consisted of three pairs of female monozygotic twins, all aged roughly 18 to 30 years. Positive isolation kits from Invitrogen were used to isolate the CD4+ and CD8+ T cell populations. The full study reports these points: Abundant cord blood beta clonotypes had fewer insertions, young adult naive repertoires showed a similar but weaker trend, and memory repertoires showed no such trend. Out-of-frame TCR alpha sequences shared between twins showed an excess of low generation-probability sequences compared with coincidental sharing between unrelated individuals. In beta out-of-frame sequences, excess twin sharing was weaker, because having fewer shared sequences lowered the signal-to-noise ratio. Conclusions relied on cross-sectional statistical analysis, since the same donors could not be followed over many years. Recombination models systematically underestimated out-of-frame TCR alpha sharing in monozygotic twins but agreed with sharing between unrelated individuals. Zero-insertion analyses could be partly confounded by invariant T cells such as MAIT and iNKT, though diverse VJ usage argued against such confounding for most clonotypes.

This sample was also put to use in a study of yellow fever vaccine responses in identical twins. Per that second paper: The T cell response to vaccination in identical twins was reported by the authors to appear partly convergent and partly personalized. In identical twins, the study followed T cell clones that responded to the vaccine with precision.

The source material was CD8+ T cells sorted from blood. The receptor's source is a woman younger than 35 in good health.

The DNA sequence is as follows: TGCAGCTCACGAGGAGGCAGTGACACAGATACGCAGTATTTT. Its translation reads: CSSRGGSDTDTQYF. The rearrangement combines TRBV29-1 with TRBJ2-3, with TRBD2 as a weak D call on 5 bases. CDR1 and CDR2, per the germline V gene, are SQVTM and ANQGSEA. Relative to germline, V is 8 bases shorter and J is 2 bases shorter, with 17 bases between their ends. From cysteine to phenylalanine, the CDR3 is 14 amino acids long. Solely the CDR3 DNA is kept, with 42 bases framed from the first base.